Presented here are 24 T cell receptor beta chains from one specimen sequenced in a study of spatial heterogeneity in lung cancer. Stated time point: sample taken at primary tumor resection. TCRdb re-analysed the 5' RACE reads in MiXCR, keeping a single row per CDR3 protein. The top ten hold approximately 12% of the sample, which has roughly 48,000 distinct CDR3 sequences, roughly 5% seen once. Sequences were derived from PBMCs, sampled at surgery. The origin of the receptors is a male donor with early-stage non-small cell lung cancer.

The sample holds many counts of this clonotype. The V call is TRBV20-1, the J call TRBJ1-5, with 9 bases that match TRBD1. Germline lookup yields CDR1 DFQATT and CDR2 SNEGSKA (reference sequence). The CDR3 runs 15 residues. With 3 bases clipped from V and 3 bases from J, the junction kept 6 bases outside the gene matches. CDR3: CSASPGQGFNQPQHF. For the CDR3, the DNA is TGCAGTGCTAGCCCGGGACAGGGCTTCAATCAGCCCCAGCATTTT.

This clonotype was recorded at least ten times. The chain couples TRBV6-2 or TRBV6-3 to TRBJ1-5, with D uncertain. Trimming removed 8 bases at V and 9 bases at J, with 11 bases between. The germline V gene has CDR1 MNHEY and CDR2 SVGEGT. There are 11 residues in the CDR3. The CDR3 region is CASEGGGPQHF. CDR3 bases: TGTGCCAGCGAGGGTGGAGGGCCCCAGCATTTT.

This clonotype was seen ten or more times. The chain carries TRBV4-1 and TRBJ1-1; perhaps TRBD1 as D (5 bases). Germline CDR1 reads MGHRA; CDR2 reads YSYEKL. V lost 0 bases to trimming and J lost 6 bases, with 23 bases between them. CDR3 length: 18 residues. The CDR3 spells CASSQDTPLSTGAPEAFF. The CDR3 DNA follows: TGCGCCAGCAGCCAAGATACCCCGTTATCAACCGGGGCCCCTGAAGCTTTCTTT.

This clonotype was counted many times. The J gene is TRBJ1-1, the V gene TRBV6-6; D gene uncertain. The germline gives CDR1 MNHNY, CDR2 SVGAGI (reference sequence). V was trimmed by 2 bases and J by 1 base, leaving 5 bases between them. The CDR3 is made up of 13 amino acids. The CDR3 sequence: CASSYSWNTEAFF. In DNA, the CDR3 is TGTGCCAGCAGTTACAGCTGGAACACTGAAGCTTTCTTT.

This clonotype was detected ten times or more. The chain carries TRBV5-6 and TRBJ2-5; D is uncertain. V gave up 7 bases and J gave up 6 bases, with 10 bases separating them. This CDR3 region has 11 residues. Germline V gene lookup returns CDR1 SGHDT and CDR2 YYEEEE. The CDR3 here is CASVPLKTQYF. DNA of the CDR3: TGTGCCAGCGTGCCTTTGAAGACCCAGTACTTC.

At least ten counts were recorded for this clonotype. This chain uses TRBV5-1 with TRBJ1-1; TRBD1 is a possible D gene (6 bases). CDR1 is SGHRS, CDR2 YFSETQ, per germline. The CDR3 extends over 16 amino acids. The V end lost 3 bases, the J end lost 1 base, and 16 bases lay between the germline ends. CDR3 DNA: TGCGCCAGCAGCTCGATGACAGGCGGTGCGAACACTGAAGCTTTCTTT. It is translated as CASSSMTGGANTEAFF. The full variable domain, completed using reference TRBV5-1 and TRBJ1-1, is KAGVTQTPRYLIKTRGQQVTLSCSPISGHRSVSWYQQTPGQGLQFLFEYFSETQRNKGNFPGRFSGRQFSNSRSEMNVSTLELGDSALYLCASSSMTGGANTEAFFGQGTRLTVV.

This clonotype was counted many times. DNA for the CDR3: TGCAGCGTTTACACGGAGGCCTACGAGCAGTACTTC. Amino acids: CSVYTEAYEQYF. V usage is TRBV29-1 and J usage is TRBJ2-7, with D possibly being TRBD2 (5 bases). Trimming removed 5 bases from V and 2 bases from J, with 10 bases in between. This CDR3 region has 12 residues. Germline assignment: CDR1 SQVTM and CDR2 ANQGSEA.

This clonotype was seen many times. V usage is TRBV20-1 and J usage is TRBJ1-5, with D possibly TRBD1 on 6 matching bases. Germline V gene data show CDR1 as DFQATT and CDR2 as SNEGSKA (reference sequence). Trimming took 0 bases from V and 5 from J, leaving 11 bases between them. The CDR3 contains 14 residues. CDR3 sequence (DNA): TGCAGTGCTAGAGATGACAGGAGCCATCAGCCCCAGCATTTT. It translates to CSARDDRSHQPQHF.

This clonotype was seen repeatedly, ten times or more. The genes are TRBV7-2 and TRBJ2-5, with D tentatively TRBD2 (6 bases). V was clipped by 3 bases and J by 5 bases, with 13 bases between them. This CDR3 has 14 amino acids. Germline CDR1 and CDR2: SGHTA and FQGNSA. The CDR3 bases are TGTGCCAGCAGCTTCCAACAAGGAGGGGAGACCCAGTACTTC. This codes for CASSFQQGGETQYF.

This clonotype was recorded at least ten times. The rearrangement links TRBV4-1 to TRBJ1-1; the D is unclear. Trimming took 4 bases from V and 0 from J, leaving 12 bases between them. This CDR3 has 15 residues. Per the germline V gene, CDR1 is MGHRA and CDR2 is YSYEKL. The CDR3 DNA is TGCGCCAGCAGCCCGGTATCGCGAGTGAACACTGAAGCTTTCTTT. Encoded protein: CASSPVSRVNTEAFF.

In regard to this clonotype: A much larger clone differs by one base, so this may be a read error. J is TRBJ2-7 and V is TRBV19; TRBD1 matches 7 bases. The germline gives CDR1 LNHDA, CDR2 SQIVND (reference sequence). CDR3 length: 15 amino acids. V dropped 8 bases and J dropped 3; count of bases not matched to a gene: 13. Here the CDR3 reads CASSWPRQGVYEQYF. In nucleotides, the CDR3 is TGTGCCAGTTCCTGGCCGCGACAGGGTGTCTACGAGCAGTACTTC.

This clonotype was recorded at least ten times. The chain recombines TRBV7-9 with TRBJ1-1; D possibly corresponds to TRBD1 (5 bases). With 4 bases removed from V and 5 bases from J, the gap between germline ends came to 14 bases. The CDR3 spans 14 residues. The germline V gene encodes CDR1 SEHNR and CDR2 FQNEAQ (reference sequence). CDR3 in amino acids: CASSSARGDTEAFF. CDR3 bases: TGTGCCAGCAGCTCCGCGAGAGGGGATACTGAAGCTTTCTTT. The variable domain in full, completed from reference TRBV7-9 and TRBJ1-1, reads DTGVSQNPRHKITKRGQNVTFRCDPISEHNRLYWYRQTLGQGPEFLTYFQNEAQLEKSRLLSDRFSAERPKGSFSTLEIQRTEQGDSAMYLCASSSARGDTEAFFGQGTRLTVV.

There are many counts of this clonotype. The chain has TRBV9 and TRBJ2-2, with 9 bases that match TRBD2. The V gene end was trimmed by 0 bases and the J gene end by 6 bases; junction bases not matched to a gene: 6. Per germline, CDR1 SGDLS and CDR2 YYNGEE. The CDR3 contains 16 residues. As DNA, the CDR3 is TGTGCCAGCAGCGTAGAGGCTAGCGGGATCCCCGGGGAGCTGTTTTTT. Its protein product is CASSVEASGIPGELFF. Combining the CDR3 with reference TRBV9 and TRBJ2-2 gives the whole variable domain DSGVTQTPKHLITATGQRVTLRCSPRSGDLSVYWYQQSLDQGLQFLIQYYNGEERAKGNILERFSAQQFPDLHSELNLSSLELGDSALYFCASSVEASGIPGELFFGEGSRLTVL.

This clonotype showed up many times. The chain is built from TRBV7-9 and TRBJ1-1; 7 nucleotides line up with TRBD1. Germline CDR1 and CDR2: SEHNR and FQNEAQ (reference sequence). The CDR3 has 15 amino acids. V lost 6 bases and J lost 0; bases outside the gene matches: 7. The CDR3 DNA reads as TGTGCCAGCAGAGGCACGGACAGGATGAACACTGAAGCTTTCTTT. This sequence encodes CASRGTDRMNTEAFF.

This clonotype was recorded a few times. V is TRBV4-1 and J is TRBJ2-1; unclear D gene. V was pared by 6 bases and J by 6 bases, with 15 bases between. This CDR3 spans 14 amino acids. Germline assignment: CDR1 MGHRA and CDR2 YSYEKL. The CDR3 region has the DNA TGCGCCAGCAGTCGTGCCGGCCCCGGCAATGAGCAGTTCTTC. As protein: CASSRAGPGNEQFF.

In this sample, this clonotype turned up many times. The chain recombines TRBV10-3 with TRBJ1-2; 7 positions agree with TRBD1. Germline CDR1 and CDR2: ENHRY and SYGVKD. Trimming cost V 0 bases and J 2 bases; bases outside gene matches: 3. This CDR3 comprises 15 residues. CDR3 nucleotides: TGTGCCATCAGTGAGTCGACAGGGAGAAACTATGGCTACACCTTC. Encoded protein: CAISESTGRNYGYTF.

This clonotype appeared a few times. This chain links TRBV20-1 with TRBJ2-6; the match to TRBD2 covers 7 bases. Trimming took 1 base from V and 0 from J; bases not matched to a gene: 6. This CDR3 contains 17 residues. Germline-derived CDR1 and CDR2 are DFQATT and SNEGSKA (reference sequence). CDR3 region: CSARGEGRSSGANVLTF. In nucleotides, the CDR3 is TGCAGTGCTAGAGGGGAGGGAAGGAGCTCTGGGGCCAACGTCCTGACTTTC.

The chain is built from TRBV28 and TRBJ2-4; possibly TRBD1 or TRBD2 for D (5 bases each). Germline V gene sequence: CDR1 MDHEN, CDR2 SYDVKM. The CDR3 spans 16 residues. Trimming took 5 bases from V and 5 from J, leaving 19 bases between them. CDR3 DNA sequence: TGTGCCAGCAGTGCCCGTCCGGGACGGGTAGAAAACATTCAGTACTTC. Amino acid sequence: CASSARPGRVENIQYF.

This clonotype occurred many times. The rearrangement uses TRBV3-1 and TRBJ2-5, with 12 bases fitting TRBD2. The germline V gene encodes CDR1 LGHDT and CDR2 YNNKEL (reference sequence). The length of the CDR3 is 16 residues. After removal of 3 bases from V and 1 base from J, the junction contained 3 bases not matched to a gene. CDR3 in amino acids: CASSHRTSGVQETQYF. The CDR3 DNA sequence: TGTGCCAGCAGCCATCGGACTAGCGGGGTCCAAGAGACCCAGTACTTC.

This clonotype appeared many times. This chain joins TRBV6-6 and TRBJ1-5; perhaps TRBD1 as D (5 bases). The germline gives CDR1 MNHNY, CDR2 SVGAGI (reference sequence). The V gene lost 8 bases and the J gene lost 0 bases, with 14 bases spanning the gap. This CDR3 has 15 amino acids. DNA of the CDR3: TGTGCCAGCGGCCCGACAGTTTATAGCAATCAGCCCCAGCATTTT. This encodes CASGPTVYSNQPQHF.

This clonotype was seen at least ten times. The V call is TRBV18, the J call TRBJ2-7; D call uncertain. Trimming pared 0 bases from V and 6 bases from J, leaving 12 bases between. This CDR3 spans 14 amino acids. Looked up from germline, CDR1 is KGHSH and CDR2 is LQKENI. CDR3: CASSPPRQALEQYF. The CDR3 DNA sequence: TGTGCCAGCTCACCACCCCGCCAGGCCCTCGAGCAGTACTTC.

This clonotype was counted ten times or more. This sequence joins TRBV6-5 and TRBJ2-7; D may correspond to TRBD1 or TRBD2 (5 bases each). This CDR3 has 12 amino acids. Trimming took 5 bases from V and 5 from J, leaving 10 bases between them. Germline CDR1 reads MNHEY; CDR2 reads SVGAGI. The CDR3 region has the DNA TGTGCCAGCAGTCGGGGACCAGACGAGCAGTACTTC. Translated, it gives CASSRGPDEQYF.

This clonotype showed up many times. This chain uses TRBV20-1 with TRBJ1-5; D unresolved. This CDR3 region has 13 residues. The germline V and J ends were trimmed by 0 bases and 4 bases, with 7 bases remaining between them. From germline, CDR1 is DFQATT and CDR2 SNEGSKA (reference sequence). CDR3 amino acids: CSARDPGNQPQHF. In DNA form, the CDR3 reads TGCAGTGCTAGAGATCCCGGGAATCAGCCCCAGCATTTT.

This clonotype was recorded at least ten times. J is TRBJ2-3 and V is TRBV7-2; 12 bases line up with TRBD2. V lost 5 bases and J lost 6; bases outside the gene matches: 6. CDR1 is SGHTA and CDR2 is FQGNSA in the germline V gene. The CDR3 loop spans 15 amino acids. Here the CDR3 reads CASSRLAGALDTQYF. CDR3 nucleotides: TGTGCCAGCAGCCGACTAGCGGGAGCTCTGGATACGCAGTATTTT.